This record concerns one T cell receptor beta chain sequence. Its antigen remains unidentified. CDR1 and CDR2 (germline): MNHNS, SASEGT. V shed 6 bases and J 9 bases; nucleotides not matched to a gene: 6. The CDR3 totals 14 residues. TCRdb reanalysed the 5' RACE reads using MiXCR and keeps one entry per CDR3 protein. The repertoire holds more than 25,000 distinct CDR3 sequences, more than 15% seen once, with 1.4% in the top ten. This entry is derived from a study of T-cell memory formation after mild COVID-19. Study-wide background: Clusters were largely donor specific.

The study's findings and limits: Researchers found some responding clones in pre-infection memory, a sign that cross-reactive memory joined.

Sequencing used PBMCs or a T cell subset sorted from them (not recorded which). The chain employs TRBV6-1 and TRBJ2-1; 12 positions match TRBD2. This sequence was found in an adult who had mild COVID-19 (a few samples of this study predate the infection). Cell type and time point are not known. CDR3 DNA: TGTGCCAGCAGCCCTAGCGGGGGGGCTCGTGAGCAGTTCTTC. Amino acids: CASSPSGGAREQFF.